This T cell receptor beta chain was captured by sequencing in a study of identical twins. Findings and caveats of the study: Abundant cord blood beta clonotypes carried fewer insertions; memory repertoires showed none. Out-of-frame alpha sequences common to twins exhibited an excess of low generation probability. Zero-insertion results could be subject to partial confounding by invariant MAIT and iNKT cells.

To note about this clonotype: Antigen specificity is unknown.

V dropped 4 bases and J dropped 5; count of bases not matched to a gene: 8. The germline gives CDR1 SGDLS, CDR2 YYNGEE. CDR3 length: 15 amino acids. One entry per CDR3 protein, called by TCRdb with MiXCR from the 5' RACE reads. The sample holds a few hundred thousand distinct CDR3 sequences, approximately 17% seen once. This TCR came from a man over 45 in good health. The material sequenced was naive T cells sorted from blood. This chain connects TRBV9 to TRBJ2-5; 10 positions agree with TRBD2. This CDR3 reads CASSTSGGAGETQYF. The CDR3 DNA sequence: TGTGCCAGCAGCACAAGCGGGGGGGCCGGGGAGACCCAGTACTTC.